This T cell receptor (beta chain) was retrieved from a study of cytomegalovirus exposure and HLA in healthy donors (dated 2017 in TCRdb). Regarding the study in general: According to a later analysis, one platform produced both the roughly 120 validation repertoires and the 670 or so repertoires of the first cohort. The study aimed to test whether signatures of past pathogen exposure could be identified by cataloging public T cell receptors. Along with the approximately 600-subject first cohort, a separate validation cohort of over a hundred different subjects was used. The study combined high-throughput TCR immunosequencing, statistical association of individual TCRs with disease status, and machine learning to predict cytomegalovirus infection status.

The donors belonged to the validation cohort of approximately 130 subjects, which was separate from the approximately 700-subject first cohort. Preparation of the library involved the immunoSEQ multiplex PCR assay. In the authors' own workflow: A statistical classification framework was built to diagnose cytomegalovirus status from the catalog of TCR beta chain sequences. TCRdb holds this immuneACCESS table with in-frame rearrangements only. Some clones are missing; in checked studies, unresolved V genes explain under half, and the rest has no known cause. V and J calls and clone size are those listed in that table; D and trimming were worked out from the DNA. The sample contains 250,000 to 300,000 clones, 86% of them found a single time. The ten largest clones capture around 1% of the sample. Study-level results and caveats: In both the original and validation cohorts, the classifier was reported to diagnose cytomegalovirus status with high specificity and sensitivity. A later analysis found that TCRs clustered in the first cohort also tended to co-occur in the 100 to 150 validation repertoires, with 94% of cluster scores above 0. According to the authors, the approach could potentially be generalized to other disease states and immunological phenotypes. A later analysis had no HLA typing for the validation cohort, so co-occurrence there was scored across all 110 or so repertoires. While some public TCRs were present in many individuals, most TCR sequences turned up only very rarely across donors. Three of the identified cytomegalovirus-associated TCR beta chains were confirmed in vitro to be specific for cytomegalovirus antigens. A total of fewer than 200 TCR beta chains were listed by the study as associated with cytomegalovirus.

Trimming takes 5 bases from V and 0 bases from J, and the germline ends sit 11 bases apart. The CDR3 runs 15 residues from the cysteine to the phenylalanine. Here the CDR3 DNA is all that survives: 45 bases in frame from base 1. CDR1 MNHNS and CDR2 SASEGT are derived from the germline V gene. Worth noting for this clone: Its recognized antigen is unknown. The record has no base qualities; no much larger clone is one base away.

This receptor was taken from a woman under 30 in good health and CMV-seronegative. The chain joins TRBV6-1 to TRBJ2-1, and TRBD1 may be the D gene, going by 6 matching bases. Sequencing was performed on PBMCs. Here the CDR3 is given as CASSWTDSSYNEQFF. The DNA sequence is TGTGCCAGCAGTTGGACGGACAGCTCCTACAATGAGCAGTTCTTC.